This TCR beta chain was recorded in a study of cytomegalovirus exposure and HLA in healthy donors. Study-level findings and limits: Earlier analysis yielded a pattern in which most TCR beta V segments were productive about 87% or about 30% of the time. The availability of immune exposure information extended only to CMV serostatus. TCR beta chain V- and J-gene trimming was linked, in a later analysis, to a missense variant in DCLRE1C.

Germline loops: CDR1 SGHTA, CDR2 FQGNSA. The CDR3 has 15 residues. After removal of 1 base from V and 3 bases from J, the junction contained 4 bases not matched to a gene. This clone appeared a single time. Its antigen is unknown. Each donor's status was that of a healthy bone marrow donor. Primers: 60 Vbeta forward and 13 Jbeta reverse. Generated by immunoSEQ multiplex PCR, the TCRdb table keeps only in-frame clones and is missing some. The sample contains 130,000 or so clones, 60% to 85% of which appear only once. The sample was PBMCs. The rearrangement joins TRBV7-2 to TRBJ2-7; TRBD2 matches 9 bases. The receptor was isolated from a man aged 25-45 years in good health and CMV-seronegative. DNA of the CDR3: TGTGCCAGCAGCTTAGGCGGGGGGGTGGGCTACGAGCAGTACTTC. This translates into CASSLGGGVGYEQYF.